The source of this T cell receptor (beta chain) is a study of blood T cell repertoires in COVID-19. Overall study: Samples of COVID-19 (acute and convalescent) were obtained from the United States, Italy and Spain.

Produced via immunoSEQ multiplex PCR; TCRdb's table is partial and in-frame only. The repertoire consists of over 95,000 clones, with more than 85% occurring once and the leading ten covering about a fifth. The length of the CDR3 is 16 residues. V dropped 3 bases and J dropped 4 bases, with 18 bases sitting between them. CDR1 SGDLS and CDR2 YYNGEE come from the germline V gene. This clonotype was obtained from a human donor with acute or convalescent COVID-19. The donor label of this sample is uncertain. Sequenced: peripheral blood. The chain combines TRBV9 with TRBJ2-3, with D possibly TRBD1 on 5 matching bases. CDR3 sequence reads: CASSASGTVRADTQYF. CDR3 nucleotides: TGTGCCAGCAGCGCGTCCGGCACCGTCAGGGCAGATACGCAGTATTTT. The complete variable domain, with remaining parts taken from reference TRBV9 and TRBJ2-3, reads DSGVTQTPKHLITATGQRVTLRCSPRSGDLSVYWYQQSLDQGLQFLIQYYNGEERAKGNILERFSAQQFPDLHSELNLSSLELGDSALYFCASSASGTVRADTQYFGPGTRLTVL.